The T cell receptor (beta chain) under discussion was sequenced for a study of radiotherapy plus CTLA-4 blockade in lung cancer. Measured with immunoSEQ multiplex PCR; TCRdb has only the in-frame clones, and not every one. Among 15,000 to 20,000 clones listed, roughly 88% were seen once. This clone was seen only a few times. The source was peripheral blood, collected from a patient treated with radiotherapy plus ipilimumab. The receptor comes from a human donor with non-small cell lung cancer whose response to radiotherapy plus ipilimumab could not be evaluated.

The CDR3 DNA is TGTGCCAGCAGCGCGACAGGGTTTAATGAAAAACTGTTTTTT. Translating it yields CASSATGFNEKLFF. V gene TRBV2 combines with J gene TRBJ1-4, with 7 positions matching TRBD1. Trimming at V came to 6 bases and at J to 4 bases, leaving 5 bases not matched to a gene. The germline V gene has CDR1 SNHLY and CDR2 FYNNEI. This CDR3 has 14 residues.